This is a list of T cell receptor beta chains from one sample in a study of T cell repertoires in ileal Crohn's disease. The protocol was immunoSEQ multiplex PCR, while the TCRdb copy is restricted to in-frame clones and leaves out a portion. In the table there are approximately 3,300 clones, approximately 95% of which are singletons. Sequenced material: ileal tissue. These receptor sequences come from an adult with Crohn's disease. CDR3s include the opening cysteine and the closing phenylalanine or tryptophan. Fields, in order: clone size, V gene, J gene, D gene, CDR3 DNA, CDR3 protein. D genes are given only for firm matches. Part of the rows lack a size; the others show once, few, many or a class for expanded clones.

size: .
V: TRBV4-3
J: TRBJ2-7
D: .
DNA: TGCGCCAGCAGCCAAGATCAGGGATGGTACGAGCAGTACTTC
CDR3: CASSQDQGWYEQYF

size: .
V: TRBV6-1
J: TRBJ2-3
D: TRBD2
DNA: TGTGCCAGCAGTGCAAGCGGGGGTTATAAGCAGTATTTT
CDR3: CASSASGGYKQYF

size: .
V: TRBV19
J: TRBJ1-5
D: .
DNA: TGTGCCAGTAGTATAGCTGGGGGTAGCAATCAGCCCCAGCATTTT
CDR3: CASSIAGGSNQPQHF

size: .
V: TRBV4-3
J: TRBJ1-2
D: TRBD1
DNA: TGCGCCAGCAGCCGCGACAGGGAGGCGGGCTATGGCTACACCTTC
CDR3: CASSRDREAGYGYTF

size: .
V: TRBV29-1
J: TRBJ2-7
D: .
DNA: TGCAGCGTTGAAGGGGTAAACTACGAGCAGTACTTC
CDR3: CSVEGVNYEQYF

size: .
V: TRBV5-4
J: TRBJ1-3
D: .
DNA: TGTGCCAGCAGCGACGGTTCCTCTGGAAACACCATATATTTT
CDR3: CASSDGSSGNTIYF

size: .
V: TRBV15
J: TRBJ1-1
D: TRBD1
DNA: TGTGCCACCAGCTCCCGGGACAGGGATGGACGTCCTGAAGCTTTCTTT
CDR3: CATSSRDRDGRPEAFF

size: .
V: TRBV7-2
J: TRBJ1-5
D: TRBD1
DNA: TGTGCCAGCAGCTTACTGGCCCCAGGACAGGGGTCAAATCAGCCCCAGCATTTT
CDR3: CASSLLAPGQGSNQPQHF

size: .
V: TRBV29-1
J: TRBJ2-1
D: .
DNA: TGCAGCGTGCTAGGTTACACCCAAAGCTCCTACAATGAGCAGTTCTTC
CDR3: CSVLGYTQSSYNEQFF

size: .
V: TRBV5-1
J: TRBJ1-1
D: .
DNA: TGCGCCAGCAGCAATCATCAGGGGACTGAAGCTTTCTTT
CDR3: CASSNHQGTEAFF

size: .
V: TRBV4-2
J: TRBJ1-5
D: .
DNA: TGTGCCAGCTGTCCGGATCTTAATCAGCCCCAGCATTTT
CDR3: CASCPDLNQPQHF

size: .
V: TRBV7-2
J: TRBJ2-7
D: TRBD1
DNA: TGTGCCAGCAGCCCCGGGACAGGAGGCTACGAGCAGTACTTC
CDR3: CASSPGTGGYEQYF

size: .
V: TRBV5-1
J: TRBJ1-5
D: .
DNA: TGCGCCAGCAGCTTGTTGGGAGGTGACAATCAGCCCCAGCATTTT
CDR3: CASSLLGGDNQPQHF

size: .
V: TRBV5-1
J: TRBJ1-2
D: .
DNA: TGCGCCAGCAGCTCCCCGAGCGTGGGATTGGCCTATGGCTACACCTTC
CDR3: CASSSPSVGLAYGYTF

size: .
V: TRBV27
J: TRBJ2-7
D: .
DNA: TGTGCCAGCAGTTTATTTGTGGGTACCAACGAGCAGTACTTC
CDR3: CASSLFVGTNEQYF

size: .
V: TRBV7-8
J: TRBJ1-4
D: TRBD1
DNA: TGTGCCAGCACCATCACAGGGGAGGTTGAAAAACTGTTTTTT
CDR3: CASTITGEVEKLFF

size: .
V: TRBV7-9
J: TRBJ2-7
D: .
DNA: TGTGCCAGCAGCTCGGGACTGAACTCCTACGAGCAGTACTTC
CDR3: CASSSGLNSYEQYF

size: .
V: TRBV5-6
J: TRBJ1-4
D: .
DNA: TGTGCCAGCAGCGCTCTCCCTTGGAGAAAAACTGTTTTT
CDR3: CASSALPWRKTVF

size: .
V: TRBV10-1
J: TRBJ1-4
D: TRBD1
DNA: TGCGCCAGCAGTGAGGGGGGGAGGGGGCAACGTTGTGAAAAACTGTTTTTT
CDR3: CASSEGGRGQRCEKLFF

size: .
V: TRBV2
J: TRBJ1-5
D: .
DNA: TGTGCCAGCAAAAGGGACGGTGGCAGGCAGCCCCAGCATTTT
CDR3: CASKRDGGRQPQHF

size: .
V: TRBV15
J: TRBJ1-3
D: .
DNA: TGTGCCACCAGCATATTAGCCTCTGGAAACACCATATATTTT
CDR3: CATSILASGNTIYF

size: once
V: TRBV5-5
J: TRBJ2-5
D: TRBD1
DNA: TGTGCCAGCAGCTTGGGACAGGGCAGGGAGACCCAGTACTTC
CDR3: CASSLGQGRETQYF

size: .
V: TRBV2
J: TRBJ1-4
D: .
DNA: TGTGCCAGCAACAAGGTGGTGGGGTCGAGTGAAAAACTGTTTTTT
CDR3: CASNKVVGSSEKLFF

size: .
V: TRBV23-1
J: TRBJ1-5
D: .
DNA: TGCGCCAGCAGTCAATCGGGGGTCGACAACCAGCCCCAGCATTTT
CDR3: CASSQSGVDNQPQHF

size: .
V: TRBV13
J: TRBJ2-7
D: TRBD2
DNA: TGTGCCAGCAGCTTTATGCGGGGGGCGTACGAGCAGTACTTC
CDR3: CASSFMRGAYEQYF

size: .
V: TRBV5-6
J: TRBJ1-5
D: TRBD1
DNA: TGTGCCAGCAGCTTTCGACAGGGAAGGAGCAATCAGCCCCAGCATTTT
CDR3: CASSFRQGRSNQPQHF

size: .
V: TRBV2
J: TRBJ1-1
D: .
DNA: TGTGCCAGCAGTGCCGACAGTTACACTGAAGCTTTCTTT
CDR3: CASSADSYTEAFF

size: .
V: TRBV28
J: TRBJ2-5
D: .
DNA: TGTGCCAGCAGTTTACCACTTACAGGCCGGACCCAGTACTTC
CDR3: CASSLPLTGRTQYF

size: few
V: TRBV6-6
J: TRBJ1-2
D: .
DNA: TGTGCCAGCAGTTACGGTATAGGGAACACCTTC
CDR3: CASSYGIGNTF

size: few
V: TRBV7-2
J: TRBJ2-1
D: .
DNA: TGTGCCAGCAGCCTCCAGGGCAGGGGCAATGAGCAGTTCTTC
CDR3: CASSLQGRGNEQFF

size: .
V: TRBV21-1
J: TRBJ1-1
D: .
DNA: TGTGCCAGCAGCAAAGTCCGGGCAGGGGGGAAAACTGAAGCTTTCTTT
CDR3: CASSKVRAGGKTEAFF

size: .
V: TRBV27
J: TRBJ2-3
D: .
DNA: TGTGCCAGCAGTTTGGAGGCTAGAAGAGGCACAGATACGCAGTATTTT
CDR3: CASSLEARRGTDTQYF

size: .
V: TRBV7-9
J: TRBJ1-4
D: .
DNA: TGTGCCAGCAGCTTAGCGGCCGGTAATGAAAAACTGTTTTTT
CDR3: CASSLAAGNEKLFF

size: .
V: TRBV7-2
J: TRBJ1-2
D: TRBD1
DNA: TGTGCCAGCAGCGCCGACAGGGCTACTAACTATGGCTACACCTTC
CDR3: CASSADRATNYGYTF

size: .
V: TRBV10-3
J: TRBJ1-2
D: .
DNA: TGTGCCATCAGTGAGTCCTCCGCACATAACTATGGCTACACCTTC
CDR3: CAISESSAHNYGYTF

size: .
V: TRBV2
J: TRBJ2-4
D: .
DNA: TGTGCCAGCAGTGTGCACAGAGGGGACATTCAGTACTTC
CDR3: CASSVHRGDIQYF

size: .
V: TRBV6-5
J: TRBJ2-1
D: TRBD2
DNA: TGTGCCAGCAGTTCGCCGGGACTAGCAAATGAGCAGTTCTTC
CDR3: CASSSPGLANEQFF

size: .
V: TRBV4-1
J: TRBJ2-7
D: TRBD2
DNA: TGCGCCAGCAGCCCCCAAAGCGGGGGCTCCTACGAGCAGTACTTC
CDR3: CASSPQSGGSYEQYF

size: .
V: TRBV5-1
J: TRBJ2-5
D: TRBD1
DNA: TGCGCCAGCAGACGGGACAGCCAAGAGACCCAGTACTTC
CDR3: CASRRDSQETQYF